The rows below give T cell receptor beta chains drawn from one sample of a study of T cell responses to AZD1222 COVID-19 vaccine. The table came from immunoSEQ multiplex PCR; TCRdb's copy has only in-frame clones and leaves some out. This sample has approximately 30,000 clones, with more than 75% found just once. The specimen was peripheral blood, collected 28 days after the second AZD1222 dose. The receptors stem from an adult who received the AZD1222 COVID-19 vaccine. CDR3s include the opening cysteine and the closing phenylalanine or tryptophan. The D gene is left open where the match is weak. Size is omitted from some rows. Given values are once, few, many or a class for expanded clones.

len	d_gene	v_gene	j_gene	abundance	CDR3aa	CDR3nt
17	TRBD2	TRBV3-1/TRBV3-2	TRBJ2-3	.	CASSQEATSGSLDTQYF	TGTGCCAGCAGCCAAGAGGCCACTAGCGGGAGTCTAGATACGCAGTATTTT
16	TRBD2	TRBV11-2	TRBJ2-3	few	CASSAPLAGSTDTQYF	TGTGCCAGCAGCGCCCCTCTAGCGGGAAGCACAGATACGCAGTATTTT
15	TRBD1	TRBV7-2	TRBJ1-5	.	CASSPRTGINQPQHF	TGTGCCAGCAGCCCCAGGACAGGGATTAATCAGCCCCAGCATTTT
15	.	TRBV6-5	TRBJ2-1	.	CASSDPGGAYNEQFF	TGTGCCAGCAGCGACCCCGGGGGCGCGTACAATGAGCAGTTCTTC
14	.	TRBV5-1	TRBJ1-2	few	CASSLDRISYGYTF	TGCGCCAGCAGCTTGGATAGGATTTCCTATGGCTACACCTTC
15	.	TRBV5-5	TRBJ2-3	.	CASSLVLEGRITQYF	TGTGCCAGCAGCTTGGTATTAGAGGGGCGGATAACGCAGTATTTT
14	.	TRBV29-1	TRBJ2-5	.	CSVYRALRAETQYF	TGCAGCGTGTACAGGGCCCTGAGAGCTGAGACCCAGTACTTC
14	.	TRBV6-6	TRBJ1-5	.	CASLQVNSNQPQHF	TGTGCCAGCTTACAAGTAAATAGCAATCAGCCCCAGCATTTT
12	.	TRBV4-2	TRBJ1-4	once	CASSQDRPVLFF	TGTGCCAGCAGCCAAGATAGGCCGGTCCTGTTTTTT
15	.	TRBV7-8	TRBJ1-6	.	CASSARTANNSPLHF	TGTGCCAGCAGCGCAAGGACAGCGAATAATTCACCCCTCCACTTT
15	.	TRBV4-3	TRBJ1-2	few	CASSQDEQGMDGYTF	TGCGCCAGCAGCCAAGATGAGCAGGGCATGGATGGCTACACCTTC
13	.	TRBV27	TRBJ2-5	.	CASSQPPRETQYF	TGTGCCAGCAGCCAACCCCCTCGAGAGACCCAGTACTTC
13	.	TRBV15	TRBJ2-5	.	CATSSMSEETQYF	TGTGCCACCAGCAGCATGTCAGAAGAGACCCAGTACTTC
16	.	TRBV11-2	TRBJ1-1	.	CASSLDSAGRNTEAFF	TGTGCCAGCAGCTTAGATTCTGCAGGGAGGAACACTGAAGCTTTCTTT
15	.	TRBV6-5	TRBJ1-3	.	CASSRDRSSGNTIYF	TGTGCCAGCAGCCGAGACAGAAGCTCTGGAAACACCATATATTTT
11	.	TRBV6-5	TRBJ1-2	.	CASNQGYGYTF	TGTGCCAGCAACCAGGGCTATGGCTACACCTTC
13	.	TRBV6-1	TRBJ2-7	.	CASSEGRWYEQYF	TGTGCCAGCAGTGAAGGACGGTGGTACGAGCAGTACTTC
14	TRBD1	TRBV19	TRBJ1-2	.	CASRPDRPTVGYTF	TGTGCCAGTAGGCCGGACAGGCCCACGGTAGGCTACACCTTC
11	.	TRBV6-5	TRBJ1-2	.	CASGNPYGYTF	TGTGCCAGCGGGAACCCATATGGCTACACCTTC
15	TRBD2	TRBV5-1	TRBJ2-3	.	CASSLIRGGGDTQYF	TGCGCCAGCAGCTTGATACGGGGGGGCGGAGATACGCAGTATTTT
15	.	TRBV6-5	TRBJ2-1	.	CASRRTGSSYNEQFF	TGTGCCAGCAGACGTACAGGTAGCTCCTACAATGAGCAGTTCTTC
16	TRBD2	TRBV9	TRBJ2-7	.	CASSVATSGGMYEQYF	TGTGCCAGCAGCGTAGCTACGAGCGGGGGGATGTACGAGCAGTACTTC
14	.	TRBV2	TRBJ2-3	few	CASMLNTLTDTQYF	TGTGCCAGCATGTTGAATACGCTCACAGATACGCAGTATTTT
18	TRBD2	TRBV5-4	TRBJ2-3	.	CASSAGTKSATSTDTQYF	TGTGCCAGCAGCGCCGGGACTAAATCTGCGACTAGCACAGATACGCAGTATTTT
16	TRBD2	TRBV19	TRBJ2-1	.	CASSNRLAEGNNEQFF	TGTGCCAGTAGTAACCGACTAGCGGAGGGTAACAATGAGCAGTTCTTC
14	.	TRBV7-9	TRBJ1-6	.	CATHLRGPNSPLHF	TGTGCCACCCACCTCAGGGGACCCAATTCACCCCTCCACTTT
14	.	TRBV6-5	TRBJ1-5	.	CASILIDSNQPQHF	TGTGCCAGCATATTGATTGATAGCAATCAGCCCCAGCATTTT
15	.	TRBV5-1	TRBJ2-3	few	CASSFRGGSTDTQYF	TGCGCCAGCAGCTTCCGGGGAGGTAGCACAGATACGCAGTATTTT
13	.	TRBV29-1	TRBJ1-3	.	CSGGRGSGNTIYF	TGCAGCGGGGGGAGGGGCTCTGGAAACACCATATATTTT
14	.	TRBV10-2	TRBJ2-5	once	CASSVNPSRETQYF	TGCGCCAGCAGTGTGAACCCTTCCCGAGAGACCCAGTACTTC
14	.	TRBV11-3	TRBJ1-1	.	CASSLDLSPIGAFF	TGTGCCAGCAGCTTAGATCTGAGCCCAATTGGAGCTTTCTTT
15	TRBD2	TRBV19	TRBJ2-5	.	CASSRTSGGRETQYF	TGTGCCAGTAGTCGGACTAGCGGGGGCCGGGAGACCCAGTACTTC
21	.	TRBV5-1	TRBJ1-1	.	CASSLDLIRGSPGRANTEAFF	TGCGCCAGCAGCTTGGATTTGATACGGGGCAGCCCGGGTCGGGCAAACACTGAAGCTTTCTTT
17	.	TRBV14	TRBJ2-5	few	CASSQWRGGSAQETQYF	TGTGCCAGCAGCCAATGGAGGGGCGGCTCAGCCCAAGAGACCCAGTACTTC
17	.	TRBV19	TRBJ2-3	.	CASSILPAGRITDTQYF	TGTGCCAGTAGTATCTTGCCGGCGGGACGGATCACAGATACGCAGTATTTT
14	.	TRBV6-5	TRBJ1-5	.	CASIPRVSNQPQHF	TGTGCCAGCATCCCCCGGGTAAGCAATCAGCCCCAGCATTTT
16	.	TRBV6-5	TRBJ1-3	.	CASSYPPQTSGNTIYF	TGTGCCAGCAGTTACCCCCCCCAGACCTCTGGAAACACCATATATTTT
15	TRBD2	TRBV19	TRBJ2-3	.	CASSISGLSTDTQYF	TGTGCCAGTAGTATTAGCGGGCTAAGCACAGATACGCAGTATTTT
15	TRBD1	TRBV6-5	TRBJ1-3	.	CASTAQGADGNTIYF	TGTGCCAGCACCGCGCAGGGGGCTGATGGAAACACCATATATTTT
15	.	TRBV6-5	TRBJ1-1	once	CASSYQRGGNTEAFF	TGTGCCAGCAGTTACCAACGGGGAGGGAACACTGAAGCTTTCTTT
15	.	TRBV11-2	TRBJ1-3	few	CASSFNSLSGNTIYF	TGTGCCAGCAGCTTCAACAGCTTGTCCGGAAACACCATATATTTT
19	TRBD2	TRBV7-9	TRBJ2-4	.	CASGITSGRASGAKNIQYF	TGTGCCAGCGGGATTACTAGCGGGAGGGCCAGCGGAGCCAAAAACATTCAGTACTTC
14	TRBD2	TRBV3-1/TRBV3-2	TRBJ2-5	.	CASSPNGGAQTQYF	TGTGCCAGCAGCCCCAACGGGGGGGCCCAGACCCAGTACTTC
16	TRBD1	TRBV5-1	TRBJ1-1	.	CASSSRGQGANTEAFF	TGCGCCAGCAGCTCGAGGGGACAGGGGGCGAACACTGAAGCTTTCTTT
13	.	TRBV7-9	TRBJ1-1	once	CASSLGSATEAFF	TGTGCCAGCAGCTTAGGGTCAGCAACTGAAGCTTTCTTT
13	.	TRBV5-1	TRBJ1-6	once	CASSLVPNSPLHF	TGCGCCAGCAGCTTGGTTCCTAATTCACCCCTCCACTTT
14	TRBD2	TRBV24-1	TRBJ2-3	.	CATAPAGHTDTQYF	TGTGCCACGGCCCCAGCGGGGCATACAGATACGCAGTATTTT
15	.	TRBV18	TRBJ1-2	few	CASSQEVTPKGGYTF	TGTGCCAGCTCACAGGAAGTGACACCGAAGGGAGGCTACACCTTC
17	TRBD2	TRBV24-1	TRBJ2-3	.	CATSDLGASGGTDTQYF	TGTGCCACCAGTGATTTGGGGGCTAGCGGGGGCACAGATACGCAGTATTTT
15	.	TRBV11-2	TRBJ1-6	once	CASSPGGFGNSPLHF	TGTGCCAGCAGCCCAGGAGGTTTTGGGAATTCACCCCTCCACTTT
13	.	TRBV6-6	TRBJ2-4	few	CAAGASDHNIQYF	TGTGCCGCGGGGGCTAGCGACCATAACATTCAGTACTTC